This TCR beta chain was observed in a study of CD8 T cells in Susac syndrome. V lost 6 bases and J lost 8, with 10 bases in between. CDR1 and CDR2 (germline): WNHNN, SYGVQD (reference sequence). This CDR3 has 12 amino acids. When the RNA was reverse transcribed, random hexamers were used with an input of about 0.5 to 1 ug. TCRdb reprocessed the immunoSEQ multiplex PCR reads via MiXCR and lists one record per CDR3 protein. The sample lists about 190,000 distinct CDR3 sequences; over 85% were seen once. The origin of this receptor is a human donor in good health. The rearrangement uses TRBV10-1 and TRBJ2-2; D call uncertain. The sequenced material came from CD4+ T cells from PBMCs. The CDR3 region has the DNA TGCGCCAGCAGCCGAAACCCAGGGGAGCTGTTTTTT. Its translation is CASSRNPGELFF.